One and the same sample provided the 5 T cell receptor beta chains below, sequenced in a study of beta chain features in type 1 diabetes. The entirety of the isolated RNA underwent reverse transcription, so expressed TCRB transcripts were sequenced. Assay: immunoSEQ multiplex PCR; the TCRdb copy retains only in-frame clones and omits some. This sample has about 450,000 clones; approximately 10% occur once, and the top ten carry more than 0.045%. The specimen sequenced was naive CD4+ T cells from blood. These receptors all come from a young woman in good health.

This clone occurred a few times. The chain has TRBV20-1 and TRBJ2-2; 7 positions agree with TRBD2. CDR1 is DFQATT and CDR2 is SNEGSKA in the germline V gene (reference sequence). V trimming: 8 bases; J trimming: 6 bases; junction bases outside the gene matches: 3. The CDR3 extends over 11 amino acids. The CDR3 protein is CSFAGAGELFF. In DNA, the CDR3 is TGCAGTTTCGCGGGAGCCGGGGAGCTGTTTTTT.

This CDR3 reads CASSFGPGDSYNEQFF. The CDR3 bases are TGTGCCAGCAGCTTCGGACCCGGAGACTCCTACAATGAGCAGTTCTTC. The chain employs TRBV5-6 and TRBJ2-1, with no clear D. The CDR3 is made up of 16 amino acids. V was clipped by 2 bases and J by 0 bases, with 12 bases between them. Looked up from germline, CDR1 is SGHDT and CDR2 is YYEEEE.

In its sample, this clone was seen a few times. The DNA for the CDR3 is TGTGCCAGCAGCACTAGCGGGGGGCGCGTTACGCAGTATTTT. Translated, it gives CASSTSGGRVTQYF. The chain uses TRBV7-6 and TRBJ2-3, with 12 bases identical to TRBD2. The CDR3 spans 14 residues. The germline V gene encodes CDR1 SGHVS and CDR2 FNYEAQ. V gave up 5 bases and J gave up 8 bases; unmatched junction bases: 5. The whole variable domain, filled in from reference TRBV7-6 and TRBJ2-3, reads GAGVSQSPRYKVTKRGQDVALRCDPISGHVSLYWYRQALGQGPEFLTYFNYEAQQDKSGLPNDRFSAERPEGSISTLTIQRTEQRDSAMYRCASSTSGGRVTQYFGPGTRLTVL.

The chain joins TRBV25-1 to TRBJ2-5; D is unresolved. The V gene lost 7 bases and the J gene lost 1 base, with 13 bases spanning the gap. The germline V gene has CDR1 MGHDK and CDR2 SYGVNS. This CDR3 region has 14 residues. The CDR3 is CASIPPWGQETQYF. CDR3 nucleotides: TGTGCCAGCATTCCACCCTGGGGCCAAGAGACCCAGTACTTC.

This clone appeared a few times. The chain carries TRBV7-3 and TRBJ2-3; the D is unclear. The CDR3 has 14 residues. V was pared by 5 bases and J by 0 bases, with 9 bases between. Per the germline V gene, CDR1 is SGHTA and CDR2 is FQGTGA. In DNA form, the CDR3 reads TGTGCCAGCAGCCGGGCTGGGAGCACAGATACGCAGTATTTT. This gives the protein CASSRAGSTDTQYF.